A selection of T cell receptor beta chains follows, all from one sample in a study of beta chain features in type 1 diabetes. Repertoires were generated with immunoSEQ multiplex PCR, while TCRdb's copy carries only in-frame clones and drops some. The data contain 200,000 to 250,000 clones, about 15% of them singletons. Sequenced: naive CD4+ T cells from blood. These receptors originate from a man aged 25-45 years with type 1 diabetes. The CDR3 runs from the conserved cysteine through the conserved F or W. The D gene is left open where the match is weak. Clone size is shown for a subset of rows, as once, few, many or a class of expanded clone.

CDR3aa	CDR3nt	d_gene	j_gene	v_gene	abundance
CASSLAASGAGELFF	TGTGCCAGCAGCTTAGCGGCCAGCGGGGCCGGGGAGCTGTTTTTT	TRBD2	TRBJ2-2	TRBV7-2	.
CASSLVGTGGGGGYTF	TGTGCCAGCAGCTTGGTAGGGACAGGGGGCGGAGGTGGCTACACCTTC	TRBD1	TRBJ1-2	TRBV5-4	.
CASSQMGPDTQYF	TGTGCCAGCAGCCAGATGGGGCCAGATACGCAGTATTTT	.	TRBJ2-3	TRBV14	few
CASRLPQSGTQYF	TGTGCCAGCAGACTACCACAAAGCGGGACGCAGTATTTT	.	TRBJ2-3	TRBV2	few
CASSLSDAFLEQYF	TGTGCCAGCAGCCTGTCTGATGCGTTCTTGGAGCAGTACTTC	.	TRBJ2-7	TRBV7-9	.
CASSLRLAENNEQFF	TGTGCCAGCAGCTTAAGACTAGCGGAGAACAATGAGCAGTTCTTC	TRBD2	TRBJ2-1	TRBV7-9	.
CASSQAGAGNIQYF	TGCGCCAGCAGCCAAGCGGGAGCGGGAAACATTCAGTACTTC	.	TRBJ2-4	TRBV4-1	.
CASSSRPRDTNSPLHF	TGCGCCAGCAGCTCTCGACCCCGGGACACTAATTCACCCCTCCACTTT	.	TRBJ1-6	TRBV4-1	once
CASSYFGASGGYEQYF	TGTGCCAGCAGTTACTTCGGGGCTAGCGGGGGATACGAGCAGTACTTC	TRBD2	TRBJ2-7	TRBV6-5	few
CASSLDSGDYNEQFF	TGTGCCAGCAGCTTAGATTCGGGGGACTACAATGAGCAGTTCTTC	.	TRBJ2-1	TRBV11-3	.
CASSPGGSGANVLTF	TGTGCCAGCAGTCCAGGGGGGTCTGGGGCCAACGTCCTGACTTTC	.	TRBJ2-6	TRBV6-5	few
CASTLYTGELFF	TGTGCCAGCACCCTTTACACCGGGGAGCTGTTTTTT	.	TRBJ2-2	TRBV5-6	few
CASSAHRERGEQYF	TGTGCCAGCAGCGCCCACAGGGAAAGGGGCGAGCAGTACTTC	.	TRBJ2-7	TRBV7-2	.
CAWGTGIFHNEQFF	TGTGCCTGGGGCACAGGGATTTTCCACAATGAGCAGTTCTTC	.	TRBJ2-1	TRBV30	.